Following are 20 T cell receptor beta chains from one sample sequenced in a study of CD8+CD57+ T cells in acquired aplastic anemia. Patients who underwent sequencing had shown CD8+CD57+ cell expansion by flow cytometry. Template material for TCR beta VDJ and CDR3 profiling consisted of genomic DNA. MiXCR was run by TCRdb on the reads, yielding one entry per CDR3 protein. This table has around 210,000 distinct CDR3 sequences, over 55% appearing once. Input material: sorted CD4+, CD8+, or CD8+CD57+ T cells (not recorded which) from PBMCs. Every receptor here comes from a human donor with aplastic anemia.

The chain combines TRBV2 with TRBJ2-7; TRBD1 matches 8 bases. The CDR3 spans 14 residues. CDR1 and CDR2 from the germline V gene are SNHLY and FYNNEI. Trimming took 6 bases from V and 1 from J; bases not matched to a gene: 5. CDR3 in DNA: TGTGCCAGCAGCCTGGACAGGGAGTCCTACGAGCAGTACTTC. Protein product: CASSLDRESYEQYF.

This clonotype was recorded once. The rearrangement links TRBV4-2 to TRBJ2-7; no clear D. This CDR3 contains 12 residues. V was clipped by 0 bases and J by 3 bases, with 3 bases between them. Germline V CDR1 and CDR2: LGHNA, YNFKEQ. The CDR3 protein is CASSQDIYEQYF. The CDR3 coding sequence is TGTGCCAGCAGCCAAGACATCTACGAGCAGTACTTC.

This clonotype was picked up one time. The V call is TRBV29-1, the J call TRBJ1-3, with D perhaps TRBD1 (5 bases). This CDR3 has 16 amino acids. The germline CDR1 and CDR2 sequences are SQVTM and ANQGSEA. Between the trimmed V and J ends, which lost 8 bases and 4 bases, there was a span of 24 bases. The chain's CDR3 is CSLPQHSRDEGNTIYF. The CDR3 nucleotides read TGCAGCCTACCTCAGCATTCCAGGGACGAAGGAAACACCATATATTTT.

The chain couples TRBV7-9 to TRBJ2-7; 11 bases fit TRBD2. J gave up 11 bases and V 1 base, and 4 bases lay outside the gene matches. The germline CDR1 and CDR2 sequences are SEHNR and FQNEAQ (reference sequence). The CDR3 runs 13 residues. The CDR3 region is CASSLGLAGGKYF. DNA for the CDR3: TGTGCCAGCAGCTTAGGTTTAGCGGGAGGGAAGTACTTC. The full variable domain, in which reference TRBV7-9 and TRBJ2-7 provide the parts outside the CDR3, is DTGVSQNPRHKITKRGQNVTFRCDPISEHNRLYWYRQTLGQGPEFLTYFQNEAQLEKSRLLSDRFSAERPKGSFSTLEIQRTEQGDSAMYLCASSLGLAGGKYFGPGTRLTVT.

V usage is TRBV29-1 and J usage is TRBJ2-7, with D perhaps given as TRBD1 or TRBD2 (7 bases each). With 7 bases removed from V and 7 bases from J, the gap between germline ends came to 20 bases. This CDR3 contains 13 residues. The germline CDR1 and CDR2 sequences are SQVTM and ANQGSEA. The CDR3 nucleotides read TGCAGCGCTCACCAGGGGGGGTCTGGGGAGCAGTACTTC. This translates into CSAHQGGSGEQYF.

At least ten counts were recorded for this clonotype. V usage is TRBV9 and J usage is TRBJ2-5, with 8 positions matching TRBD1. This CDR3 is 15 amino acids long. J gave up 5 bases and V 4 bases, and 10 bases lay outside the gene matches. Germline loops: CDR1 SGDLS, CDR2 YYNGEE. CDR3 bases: TGTGCCAGCAGCCCTCTCGGACAGGGTGGGGAGACCCAGTACTTC. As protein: CASSPLGQGGETQYF.

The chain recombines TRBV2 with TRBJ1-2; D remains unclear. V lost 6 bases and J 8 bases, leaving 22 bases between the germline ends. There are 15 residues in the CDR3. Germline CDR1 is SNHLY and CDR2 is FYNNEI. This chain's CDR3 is CASRLRGLSTLGYTF. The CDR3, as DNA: TGTGCCAGCAGGTTGAGAGGCCTATCGACCCTAGGCTACACCTTC.

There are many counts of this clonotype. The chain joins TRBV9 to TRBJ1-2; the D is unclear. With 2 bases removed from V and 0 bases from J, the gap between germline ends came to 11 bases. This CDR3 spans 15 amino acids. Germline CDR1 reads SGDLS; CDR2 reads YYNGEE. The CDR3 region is CASSVMAAPNYGYTF. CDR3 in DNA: TGTGCCAGCAGCGTCATGGCCGCTCCTAACTATGGCTACACCTTC.

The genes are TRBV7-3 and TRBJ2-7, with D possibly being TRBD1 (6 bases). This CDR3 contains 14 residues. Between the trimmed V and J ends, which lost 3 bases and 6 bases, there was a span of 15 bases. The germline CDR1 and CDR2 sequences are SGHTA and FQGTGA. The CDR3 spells CASSLETGWVEQYF. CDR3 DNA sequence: TGTGCCAGCAGCTTGGAAACAGGGTGGGTCGAGCAGTACTTC.

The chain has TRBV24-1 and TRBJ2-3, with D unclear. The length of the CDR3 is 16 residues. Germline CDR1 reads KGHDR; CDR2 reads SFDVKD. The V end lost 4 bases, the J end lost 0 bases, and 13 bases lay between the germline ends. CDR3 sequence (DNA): TGTGCCACCAGTGACCCTACCTCGTCTAGCACAGATACGCAGTATTTT. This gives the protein CATSDPTSSSTDTQYF.

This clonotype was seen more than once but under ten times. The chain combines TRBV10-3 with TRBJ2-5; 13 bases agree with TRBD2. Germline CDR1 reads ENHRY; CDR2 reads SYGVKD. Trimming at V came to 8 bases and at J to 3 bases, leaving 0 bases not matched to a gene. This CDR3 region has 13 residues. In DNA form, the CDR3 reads TGTGCCATCGGACTAGCGGGAGAAGAGACCCAGTACTTC. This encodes CAIGLAGEETQYF.

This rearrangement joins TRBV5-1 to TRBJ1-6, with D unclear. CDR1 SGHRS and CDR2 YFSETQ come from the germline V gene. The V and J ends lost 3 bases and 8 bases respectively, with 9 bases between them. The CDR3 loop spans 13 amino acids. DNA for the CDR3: TGCGCCAGCAGCTCGGACGGGCATTCACCCCTCCACTTT. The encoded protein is CASSSDGHSPLHF.

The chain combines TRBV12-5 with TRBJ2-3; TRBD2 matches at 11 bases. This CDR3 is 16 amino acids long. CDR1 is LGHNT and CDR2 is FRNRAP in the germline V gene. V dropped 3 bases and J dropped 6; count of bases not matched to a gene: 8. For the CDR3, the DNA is TGTGCTAGTGGTTTTGGTCTAGCGGGGGGATCTGATACGCAGTATTTT. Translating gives CASGFGLAGGSDTQYF.

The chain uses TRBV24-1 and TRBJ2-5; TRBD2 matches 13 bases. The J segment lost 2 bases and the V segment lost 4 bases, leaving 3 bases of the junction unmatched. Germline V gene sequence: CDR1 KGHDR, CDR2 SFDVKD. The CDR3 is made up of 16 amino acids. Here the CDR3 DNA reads TGTGCCACCAGTGAAGGACTAGCGGGGGAACAAGAGACCCAGTACTTC. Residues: CATSEGLAGEQETQYF.

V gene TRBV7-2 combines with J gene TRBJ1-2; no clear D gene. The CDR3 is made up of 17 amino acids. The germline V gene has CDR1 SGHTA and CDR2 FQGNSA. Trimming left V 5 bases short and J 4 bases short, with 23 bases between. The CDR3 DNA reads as TGTGCCAGCAGCCAATTCTCCACGGTAATTGGCCCCTATGGCTACACCTTC. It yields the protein CASSQFSTVIGPYGYTF.

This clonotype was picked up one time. In nucleotides, the CDR3 is TGTGCCAGCAGCCCGCGGCAGGGCGGGGAGACCCAGTACTTC. This gives the protein CASSPRQGGETQYF. J is TRBJ2-5 and V is TRBV12-3 or TRBV12-4, with D tentatively TRBD1 or TRBD2 (5 bases each). The CDR3 runs 14 residues. Trimming left V 6 bases short and J 5 bases short, with 16 bases between.

DNA of the CDR3: TGTGCCAGCAGCTTAAGAGGAGCGGACTATAATTCACCCCTCCACTTT. It specifies CASSLRGADYNSPLHF. This chain uses TRBV11-2 with TRBJ1-6; D not resolved. Germline CDR1 and CDR2: SGHAT and FQNNGV. The V gene lost 2 bases and the J gene lost 3 bases, with 11 bases spanning the gap. The CDR3 spans 16 residues.

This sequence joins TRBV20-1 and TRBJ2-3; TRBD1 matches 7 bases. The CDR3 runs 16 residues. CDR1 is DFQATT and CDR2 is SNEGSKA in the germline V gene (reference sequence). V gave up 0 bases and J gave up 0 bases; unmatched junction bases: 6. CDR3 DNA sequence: TGCAGTGCTAGAGACCATACAGGGGACAGCACAGATACGCAGTATTTT. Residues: CSARDHTGDSTDTQYF.

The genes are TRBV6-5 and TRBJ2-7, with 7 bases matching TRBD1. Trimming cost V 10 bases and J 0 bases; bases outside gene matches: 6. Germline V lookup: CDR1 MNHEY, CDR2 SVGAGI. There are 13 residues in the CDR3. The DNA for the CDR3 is TGTGCCATCTCCGGGACAGACTCCTACGAGCAGTACTTC. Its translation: CAISGTDSYEQYF.

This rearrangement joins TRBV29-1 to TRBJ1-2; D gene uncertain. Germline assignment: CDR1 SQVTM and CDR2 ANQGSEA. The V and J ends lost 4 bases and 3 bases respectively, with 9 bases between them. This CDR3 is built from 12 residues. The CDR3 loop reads CSVGGLDYGYTF. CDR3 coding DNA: TGCAGCGTTGGAGGGCTCGACTATGGCTACACCTTC.